The rows below give T cell receptor beta chains drawn from one sample of a study of blood T cell repertoires in COVID-19. The repertoire was sequenced with immunoSEQ multiplex PCR; TCRdb's copy has only in-frame clones and lacks some. The repertoire holds some 150,000 clones, 85% to 90% seen once, with less than 45% in the top ten. Input material: peripheral blood. The receptors were sampled from a man aged 50-60 years who had recovered from COVID-19. CDR3s include the opening cysteine and the closing phenylalanine or tryptophan. D genes are given only for firm matches. The listing skips clone size in some rows; elsewhere it reads once, few, many or a size class.

V,D,size,J,CDR3,DNA
TRBV5-1,TRBD2,-,TRBJ2-2,CASSFLSSGGATGELFF,TGCGCCAGCAGCTTCCTGTCTAGCGGGGGGGCCACCGGGGAGCTGTTTTTT
TRBV19,-,-,TRBJ1-1,CASTQIYYQMGGHTEAFF,TGTGCCAGTACCCAGATATACTACCAGATGGGGGGGCACACTGAAGCTTTCTTT
TRBV7-8,-,-,TRBJ2-1,CASSIAAGASYNEQFF,TGTGCCAGCAGCATCGCGGCGGGGGCCTCCTACAATGAGCAGTTCTTC
TRBV19,TRBD1,-,TRBJ2-3,CASSISPQGTGGRDTQYF,TGTGCCAGTAGTATCTCCCCCCAAGGGACAGGGGGCAGAGATACGCAGTATTTT
TRBV13,TRBD2,-,TRBJ2-2,CASSSGGEVDTGELFF,TGTGCCAGCAGTAGCGGGGGGGAAGTTGATACCGGGGAGCTGTTTTTT
TRBV5-4,TRBD2,-,TRBJ2-1,CASSLGLAGHEQFF,TGTGCCAGCAGCCTCGGACTAGCGGGGCATGAGCAGTTCTTC
TRBV19,-,-,TRBJ1-1,CASSMAGATEAFF,TGTGCCAGTAGTATGGCAGGGGCAACTGAAGCTTTCTTT
TRBV1,-,-,TRBJ2-1,CTSSQDRTSGEFYNEQFF,TGCACCAGCAGCCAAGATCGGACTAGCGGGGAGTTCTACAATGAGCAGTTCTTC
TRBV19,-,-,TRBJ2-7,CASSDRWNYEQYF,TGTGCCAGCTCCGACAGGTGGAACTACGAGCAGTACTTC
TRBV6-5,-,-,TRBJ1-1,CASSFRMNTEAFF,TGTGCCAGCAGTTTCCGTATGAACACTGAAGCTTTCTTT
TRBV9,TRBD2,once,TRBJ2-5,CASSVGGRGEQETQYF,TGTGCCAGCAGCGTAGGCGGGCGGGGGGAACAAGAGACCCAGTACTTC
TRBV5-1,-,-,TRBJ2-3,CASNGLLTDTQYF,TGCGCCAGCAACGGACTCCTCACAGATACGCAGTATTTT
TRBV13,TRBD2,-,TRBJ2-1,CASSSRWGLAGNEQFF,TGTGCCAGCAGCTCCCGGTGGGGACTAGCTGGGAATGAGCAGTTCTTC
TRBV9,-,-,TRBJ1-6,CASSVEEGDSPLHF,TGTGCCAGCAGCGTAGAGGAAGGGGATTCACCCCTCCACTTT
TRBV3-1/TRBV3-2,-,-,TRBJ2-7,CASSQDVSGSYEQYF,TGTGCCAGCAGCCAAGATGTAAGCGGCTCCTACGAGCAGTACTTC
TRBV12-5,-,-,TRBJ1-1,CASGLVSARAAFF,TGTGCTAGTGGTTTGGTATCCGCCAGGGCAGCTTTCTTT
TRBV7-2,TRBD2,-,TRBJ2-1,CASSLAFSGGVSYNEQFF,TGTGCCAGCAGCTTAGCGTTTAGCGGGGGGGTCTCCTACAATGAGCAGTTCTTC
TRBV30,-,-,TRBJ1-4,CAWSFGGMGEKLFF,TGTGCCTGGAGTTTTGGAGGTATGGGCGAAAAACTGTTTTTT
TRBV21-1,-,-,TRBJ1-5,CASSKRGQANQPQHF,TGTGCCAGCAGCAAAAGGGGCCAGGCCAATCAGCCCCAGCATTTT
TRBV19,TRBD2,once,TRBJ2-5,CASSSGLAGTILQETQYF,TGTGCCAGTAGTTCTGGACTAGCGGGGACTATATTACAAGAGACCCAGTACTTC
TRBV10-3,TRBD2,-,TRBJ2-1,CAISDGGGAAYNEQFF,TGTGCCATCAGTGATGGCGGGGGGGCCGCCTACAATGAGCAGTTCTTC
TRBV13,TRBD1,-,TRBJ1-5,CASSLGTGGNSNQPQHF,TGTGCCAGCAGCTTAGGTACAGGGGGGAATAGCAATCAGCCCCAGCATTTT
TRBV3-1/TRBV3-2,-,once,TRBJ2-1,CASTRLGGGRYNEQFF,TGTGCCAGCACCCGCTTAGGGGGGGGTCGCTACAATGAGCAGTTCTTC